Below, 9 T cell receptor beta chains from the same sample are listed, as sequenced in a study of T cell clonality in common variable immunodeficiency. Clones were read by immunoSEQ multiplex PCR, and TCRdb kept only the in-frame ones, dropping some. The sample was found to contain 51,000 or so clones, and every one recurs. Sequences were obtained from peripheral blood mononuclear cells. These receptors all come from a person aged 18-69 years in good health.

This clone was counted ten times or more. The read terminates 3 residues ahead of where the CDR3 ends, so the germline J gene completes it. The genes are TRBV5-1 and TRBJ2-7; D perhaps matches TRBD2 (7 bases). Trimming took 6 bases from V and 2 from J, leaving 18 bases between them. Germline V gene sequence: CDR1 SGHRS, CDR2 YFSETQ. The CDR3 length is 15 residues. The CDR3 here is CASKEVAGATYEQYF. The covered CDR3 bases are TGCGCCAGCAAGGAGGTGGCGGGGGCTACCTACGAG.

This clone was seen at least ten times. CDR3 residues: CASRDTLTEAFF. The CDR3 bases that were read are TGCGCCAGCCGGGACACTCTCACTGAA. The genes are TRBV10-2 and TRBJ1-1, with D tentatively TRBD1 (6 bases). Read sequence stops 3 residues before the CDR3 end, and the germline J gene provides the missing end. The germline V gene encodes CDR1 WSHSY and CDR2 SAAADI. V was clipped by 8 bases and J by 4 bases, with 11 bases between them. The length of the CDR3 is 12 residues.

This clone has at least ten counts. The read ends 3 residues before the CDR3 terminus; that terminus is restored from the germline J gene. The chain recombines TRBV2 with TRBJ1-5; perhaps TRBD1 as D (6 bases). V lost 7 bases to trimming and J lost 6 bases, with 13 bases between them. The germline V gene has CDR1 SNHLY and CDR2 FYNNEI. The CDR3 length is 13 residues. The CDR3 loop reads CASTRQDSQPQHF. Partial CDR3 DNA: TGTGCCAGCACTAGACAGGATAGTCAGCCC.

This clone has at least ten counts. The read terminates 3 residues before the CDR3 end, so the remaining end is supplied by the germline J gene. The chain joins TRBV5-1 to TRBJ2-1; D tentatively fits TRBD1 or TRBD2 (5 bases each). Germline lookup yields CDR1 SGHRS and CDR2 YFSETQ. The CDR3 sequence is 13 residues long. V shed 2 bases and J shed 4 bases, with 7 bases lying between them. CDR3 bases read: TGCGCCAGCAGCTTCGAGGGGTACAATGAG. It translates to CASSFEGYNE. In full, the CDR3 is CASSFEGYNEQFF.

This clone has a count of ten or more. The read ends 3 residues early relative to the CDR3; the germline J gene fills the gap. The chain uses TRBV2 and TRBJ2-7, with D possibly being TRBD1 (6 bases). The germline V gene encodes CDR1 SNHLY and CDR2 FYNNEI. Trimming left V 5 bases short and J 5 bases short, with 16 bases between. The CDR3 has 14 amino acids. CDR3 residues: CASSRTGTRDEQYF. The covered CDR3 bases are TGTGCCAGCAGTCGTACCGGGACAAGGGACGAG.

In its sample, this clone was seen a few times. The DNA ends 3 residues before the CDR3 does, and the rest of the CDR3 is filled in from the germline J gene. The chain employs TRBV30 and TRBJ1-2; D is undetermined. Trimming removed 0 bases at V and 6 bases at J, with 8 bases between. The CDR3 runs 12 residues. Germline CDR1 and CDR2: GTSNPN and SVGIG (reference sequence). CDR3 protein: CAWSVGSHGYTF. Partial CDR3 DNA: TGTGCCTGGAGTGTTGGTAGTCATGGC.

Many counts were recorded for this clone. The read falls 3 residues short of the CDR3 end, and the missing part is taken from the germline J gene. The chain combines TRBV10-1 with TRBJ2-3, with TRBD2 matching 12 bases. This CDR3 spans 16 amino acids. V shed 5 bases, J shed 6 bases, and the junction held 9 bases outside the gene matches. The germline gives CDR1 WNHNN, CDR2 SYGVQD (reference sequence). CDR3 bases read: TGCGCCAGCAGTAGTCCTAGCGGGAGGGCCGAGGATACG. This gives the protein CASSSPSGRAEDT. The whole CDR3 sequence is CASSSPSGRAEDTQYF.

CDR3 bases read: TGTGCCAGCAGTGAAGGGTCTTGGCTAGCCAAAAACATT. It yields the protein CASSEGSWLAKNI. The full CDR3 protein is CASSEGSWLAKNIQYF. The gene calls are TRBV6-1 and TRBJ2-4; D gene unclear. The read comes to an end 3 residues before the CDR3 does, leaving the germline J gene to fill in the end. This CDR3 has 16 amino acids. The V gene's germline CDR1 is MNHNS and CDR2 SASEGT. The germline V and J ends were trimmed by 1 base and 0 bases, with 10 bases remaining between them.

This clone appeared many times. The CDR3 extends 3 residues past the end of the read, so its final part is completed from the germline J gene. The V and J genes are TRBV29-1 and TRBJ1-2; no clear D gene. The CDR3 spans 13 residues. Looked up from germline, CDR1 is SQVTM and CDR2 is ANQGSEA. Trimming removed 6 bases from V and 3 bases from J, with 14 bases in between. The chain's CDR3 is CSVTSRQDYGYTF. The DNA read from the CDR3 is TGCAGCGTGACCTCCAGGCAAGACTATGGC.